The 28 T cell receptor beta chains below come from one sample, sequenced in a study of cytomegalovirus exposure and HLA in healthy donors. PCR was performed using 60 Vbeta and 13 Jbeta primers. The data were produced by immunoSEQ multiplex PCR, yet TCRdb's version contains in-frame clones alone and is incomplete. The data show about 160,000 clones, around four fifths seen once. What was sequenced was PBMCs. These receptors all stem from a female donor in good health and CMV-seronegative.

This sequence joins TRBV6-5 and TRBJ1-1; D not resolved. CDR3 length: 11 residues. V lost 9 bases, J lost 2 bases, and 7 bases lay in between. Germline CDR1 is MNHEY and CDR2 is SVGAGI. The CDR3 DNA is TGTGCCAGTACTCATAACACTGAAGCTTTCTTT. Translating gives CASTHNTEAFF.

The chain combines TRBV5-1 with TRBJ1-3; unclear D gene. This CDR3 is 14 amino acids long. V was clipped by 7 bases and J by 4 bases, with 15 bases between them. Germline V gene data show CDR1 as SGHRS and CDR2 as YFSETQ. As DNA, the CDR3 is TGCGCCAGCTCTGACGGGGAGAAGGGAAACACCATATATTTT. This encodes CASSDGEKGNTIYF.

The chain couples TRBV9 to TRBJ2-7; 10 nucleotides line up with TRBD1. The CDR3 consists of 15 residues. Trimming removed 3 bases from V and 3 bases from J; junction bases left unmatched: 6. The germline V gene has CDR1 SGDLS and CDR2 YYNGEE. CDR3 DNA: TGTGCCAGCAGCGAGGGGACAGGGGTAATCTACGAGCAGTACTTC. Protein: CASSEGTGVIYEQYF.

The V and J genes are TRBV15 and TRBJ2-1; a possible D gene is TRBD2 (6 bases). V was shortened by 0 bases and J by 5 bases, with 8 bases between the two germline ends. The CDR3 has 14 residues. Germline values: CDR1 LNHNV, CDR2 YYDKDF (reference sequence). The CDR3 here is CATSRDGTDNEQFF. For the CDR3, the DNA is TGTGCCACCAGCAGAGACGGGACTGACAATGAGCAGTTCTTC.

For this clone: A read error may produce the germline difference seen at one junction end. This chain connects TRBV6-1 to TRBJ2-1; the D gene is possibly TRBD1 (5 bases). Per the germline V gene, CDR1 is MNHNS and CDR2 is SASEGT. The CDR3 extends over 13 amino acids. This CDR3 is CASSEAQGLGLLF. Here the CDR3 DNA reads TGTGCCAGCAGTGAAGCGCAGGGTCTTGGTTTGCTCTTC.

This clone was counted only a few times. V gene TRBV5-1 combines with J gene TRBJ2-3, with a weak D call TRBD1 (5 bases). The CDR3 is 16 amino acids. Germline CDR1 and CDR2: SGHRS and YFSETQ. Trimming shortened V by 4 bases and J by 1 base, and 16 bases separated the two germline ends. CDR3 in amino acids: CASSLGPSRGTDTQYF. The CDR3 DNA reads TGCGCCAGCAGCCTAGGTCCGTCCAGGGGCACAGATACGCAGTATTTT.

This clone was detected once. This sequence joins TRBV12-5 and TRBJ1-4, with D uncertain. Trimming cost V 6 bases and J 3 bases, with 8 bases left between them. Germline CDR1 LGHNT, CDR2 FRNRAP. The CDR3 has 13 residues. CDR3 DNA sequence: TGTGCTAGTGGGGGCCAGCCTAATGAAAAACTGTTTTTT. This codes for CASGGQPNEKLFF.

Here the CDR3 DNA reads TGTGCCAGCAGATCACCTCCAGGGATGGGGACTGAAGCTTTCTTT. This gives the protein CASRSPPGMGTEAFF. The chain combines TRBV27 with TRBJ1-1, with a possible D match to TRBD1 (5 bases). The CDR3 consists of 15 residues. Germline assignment: CDR1 MNHEY and CDR2 SMNVEV (reference sequence). V lost 6 bases, J lost 5 bases, and 19 bases lay in between.

V and J are TRBV7-2 and TRBJ2-7; perhaps TRBD2 as D (6 bases). The CDR3 is 13 amino acids. V lost 7 bases to trimming and J lost 7 bases, with 17 bases between them. The V gene's germline CDR1 is SGHTA and CDR2 FQGNSA. CDR3 nucleotides: TGTGCCAGCACCCGAGGAGGGGTAGAAGAGCAGTACTTC. This sequence encodes CASTRGGVEEQYF.

This clone has only one observation. This chain joins TRBV5-4 and TRBJ2-5; TRBD2 matches 7 bases. Germline V lookup: CDR1 SGHNT, CDR2 YYREEE (reference sequence). With 4 bases clipped from V and 4 bases from J, the junction kept 10 bases outside the gene matches. CDR3 length equals 15 residues. The CDR3: CASSPLAGVGETQYF. The CDR3 region has the DNA TGTGCCAGCAGCCCCTTGGCGGGAGTTGGAGAGACCCAGTACTTC.

V is TRBV30 and J is TRBJ2-3; maybe TRBD2 (6 bases). The CDR3 is 15 amino acids. Trimming shortened V by 2 bases and J by 0 bases, and 12 bases separated the two germline ends. The germline CDR1 and CDR2 sequences are GTSNPN and SVGIG (reference sequence). The CDR3 DNA follows: TGTGCCTGGAGTAGGGTAGCGGCGAGCACAGATACGCAGTATTTT. This codes for CAWSRVAASTDTQYF.

V is TRBV5-4 and J is TRBJ2-7; 10 bases match TRBD2. CDR3 length: 17 residues. With V trimmed by 3 bases and J by 0 bases, 9 bases remained unmatched. CDR1 is SGHNT and CDR2 is YYREEE in the germline V gene (reference sequence). CDR3 nucleotide sequence: TGTGCCAGCAGCTCCGGGACTAGCGCTCAGAGCTCCTACGAGCAGTACTTC. This gives the protein CASSSGTSAQSSYEQYF. The variable domain in full, with the rest retrieved from reference TRBV5-4 and TRBJ2-7, is ETGVTQSPTHLIKTRGQQVTLRCSSQSGHNTVSWYQQALGQGPQFIFQYYREEENGRGNFPPRFSGLQFPNYSSELNVNALELDDSALYLCASSSGTSAQSSYEQYFGPGTRLTVT.

This chain joins TRBV6-6 and TRBJ1-1; no firm D call. V lost 6 bases and J lost 1, with 6 bases in between. This CDR3 has 12 amino acids. The germline V gene has CDR1 MNHNY and CDR2 SVGAGI (reference sequence). The CDR3: CASRSGNTEAFF. The CDR3 DNA follows: TGTGCCAGCAGGTCCGGGAACACTGAAGCTTTCTTT.

The DNA for the CDR3 is TGTGCCAGCAGCTTGCAAGAGGGCCTGGGGGGCTATGGCTACACCTTC. Its translation: CASSLQEGLGGYGYTF. The chain combines TRBV5-6 with TRBJ1-2; maybe TRBD1 (5 bases). V gave up 1 base and J gave up 4 bases, with 17 bases separating them. CDR1 and CDR2 from the germline V gene are SGHDT and YYEEEE. CDR3 length: 16 residues. The full variable domain, its missing parts supplied by reference TRBV5-6 and TRBJ1-2, is DAGVTQSPTHLIKTRGQQVTLRCSPKSGHDTVSWYQQALGQGPQFIFQYYEEEERQRGNFPDRFSGHQFPNYSSELNVNALLLGDSALYLCASSLQEGLGGYGYTFGSGTRLTVV.

Notes on this clone: At one boundary the junction diverges from the germline segment, which might be a read error. The chain combines TRBV2 with TRBJ2-7, with D maybe TRBD1 (5 bases). The CDR3 consists of 15 residues. Germline loops: CDR1 SNHLY, CDR2 FYNNEI. CDR3 sequence: CASSEGQGLRTEQYF. The CDR3 DNA sequence: TGTGCCAGCAGCGAAGGGCAGGGTTTAAGGACCGAGCAGTACTTC.

This clone was seen only a few times. The rearrangement links TRBV5-1 to TRBJ2-2; D perhaps matches TRBD1 (5 bases). Germline CDR1 is SGHRS and CDR2 is YFSETQ. Trimming took 3 bases from V and 4 from J, leaving 13 bases between them. This CDR3 is 15 amino acids long. Here the CDR3 DNA reads TGCGCCAGCAGCTCACCCGAAAGGGGCACCGGGGAGCTGTTTTTT. Amino acid sequence: CASSSPERGTGELFF.

V is TRBV5-1 and J is TRBJ2-1; 7 bases align to TRBD2. This CDR3 has 15 amino acids. CDR1 is SGHRS and CDR2 is YFSETQ in the germline V gene. V lost 4 bases and J lost 7; bases outside the gene matches: 11. CDR3: CASSLGAGEGNEQFF. The CDR3 DNA sequence: TGCGCCAGCAGCCTCGGGGCGGGGGAGGGGAATGAGCAGTTCTTC.

This clone was seen more than once but under ten times. The rearrangement links TRBV9 to TRBJ2-1; D unresolved. Per germline, CDR1 SGDLS and CDR2 YYNGEE. This CDR3 is 14 amino acids long. V was clipped by 0 bases and J by 0 bases, with 4 bases between them. This CDR3 reads CASSVVSSYNEQFF. The DNA of the CDR3 is TGTGCCAGCAGCGTAGTGAGCTCCTACAATGAGCAGTTCTTC.

The gene calls are TRBV13 and TRBJ2-5; 9 positions match TRBD2. The end of the DNA fits TRBJ2-7 better, so the J call may be wrong. CDR3 length: 15 residues. Looked up from germline, CDR1 is PRHDT and CDR2 is FYEKMQ (reference sequence). The CDR3 loop reads CASSFSGRSLYEQYF. In DNA form, the CDR3 reads TGTGCCAGCAGCTTTAGCGGGAGAAGCCTTTACGAGCAGTACTTC.

In this sample, this clone turned up once. This rearrangement joins TRBV2 to TRBJ2-7; 7 bases line up with TRBD2. After removal of 7 bases from V and 0 bases from J, the junction contained 12 bases not matched to a gene. The germline V gene has CDR1 SNHLY and CDR2 FYNNEI. The CDR3 runs to 16 residues. CDR3: CASKSWGGMSSYEQYF. The CDR3 DNA sequence: TGTGCCAGCAAATCTTGGGGGGGGATGAGCTCCTACGAGCAGTACTTC.

In nucleotides, the CDR3 is TGTGCCAGCAGCATGACAGGGGTCGCAGATACGCAGTATTTT. This gives the protein CASSMTGVADTQYF. The V gene is TRBV7-9, the J gene TRBJ2-3; 8 bases are shared with TRBD1. Trimming removed 5 bases from V and 4 bases from J; junction bases left unmatched: 5. CDR3 length: 14 amino acids. Germline V CDR1 and CDR2: SEHNR, FQNEAQ (reference sequence).

This clone was found a few times. The V gene is TRBV19, the J gene TRBJ1-2; D may be TRBD1 (5 bases). The CDR3 length is 15 residues. Deletions cut 5 bases from V and 6 bases from J, with 19 bases between. CDR1 is LNHDA, CDR2 SQIVND, per germline (reference sequence). The CDR3, as DNA: TGTGCCAGTAGTCCAAGGGCGGGGCCTGGTCATGGCTACACCTTC. Protein product: CASSPRAGPGHGYTF.

V and J are TRBV5-8 and TRBJ2-7; 12 bases match TRBD2. The V segment lost 6 bases and the J segment 9 bases; nucleotides outside the gene matches: 10. This CDR3 region has 14 residues. In germline, CDR1 is SGHTS, CDR2 YDEGEE. The CDR3 protein is CASTLGLAGGVQYF. DNA of the CDR3: TGTGCCAGCACCCTGGGACTAGCGGGCGGCGTGCAGTACTTC.

The chain employs TRBV19 and TRBJ2-5; D is ambiguous. Germline V CDR1 and CDR2: LNHDA, SQIVND (reference sequence). V was clipped by 3 bases and J by 2 bases, with 7 bases between them. The CDR3 consists of 13 residues. CDR3 DNA: TGTGCCAGTAGTATGGGCCGGCAAGAGACCCAGTACTTC. This encodes CASSMGRQETQYF.

Here the CDR3 reads CSVAGGAGNQPQHF. The CDR3 DNA sequence: TGCAGCGTTGCAGGGGGCGCGGGCAATCAGCCCCAGCATTTT. The chain carries TRBV29-1 and TRBJ1-5, with 8 nucleotides matching TRBD1. The J segment lost 2 bases and the V segment lost 4 bases, leaving 4 bases of the junction unmatched. The CDR3 sequence is 14 residues long. CDR1 and CDR2 from the germline V gene are SQVTM and ANQGSEA.

The chain uses TRBV6-5 and TRBJ1-2; 8 nucleotides align to TRBD1. The CDR3 has 14 residues. V was pared by 5 bases and J by 8 bases, with 10 bases of the junction left unmatched. Germline V CDR1 and CDR2: MNHEY, SVGAGI. This CDR3 is CASSAPGQALGYTF. The CDR3, as DNA: TGTGCCAGCAGTGCACCGGGACAGGCCTTGGGCTACACCTTC.

V is TRBV7-8 and J is TRBJ2-1; 10 nucleotides match TRBD2. Germline CDR1 reads SGHVS; CDR2 reads FQNEAQ. The CDR3 consists of 14 residues. J gave up 4 bases and V 6 bases, and 3 bases lay outside the gene matches. DNA of the CDR3: TGTGCCAGCAGACAACTAGCGGGGTACAATGAGCAGTTCTTC. Translated: CASRQLAGYNEQFF.

This chain uses TRBV18 with TRBJ2-7, with D perhaps matching TRBD1 (6 bases). Germline loops: CDR1 KGHSH, CDR2 LQKENI. The CDR3 is 14 amino acids. V was pared by 3 bases and J by 3 bases, with 12 bases between. CDR3 in amino acids: CASSPDRTNYEQYF. The CDR3 DNA follows: TGTGCCAGCTCACCCGACAGGACCAACTACGAGCAGTACTTC.